One sample yielded the 20 T cell receptor beta chains listed below, sequenced in a study of monozygotic twins with inflammatory bowel disease. From its re-call of the 5' RACE reads, TCRdb lists each CDR3 protein once, without DNA. Recorded here are 350,000 to 550,000 distinct CDR3 sequences; the top ten clones represent roughly 2.3%. The sequencing input was blood. These receptors all come from a human donor with ulcerative colitis or Crohn's disease, or a healthy co-twin of an affected twin (not recorded which).

The CDR3 sequence: CSARGDSNQPQHF. This chain links TRBV20-1 with TRBJ1-5. CDR3 length: 13 residues. The V gene's germline CDR1 is DFQATT and CDR2 SNEGSKA (reference sequence).

The CDR3 region is CSVDGQQYGYTF. The V and J genes are TRBV29-1 and TRBJ1-2. Looked up from germline, CDR1 is SQVTM and CDR2 is ANQGSEA. This CDR3 region has 12 residues.

This chain links TRBV6-1 with TRBJ1-5. CDR3 length: 16 amino acids. Germline V gene sequence: CDR1 MNHNS, CDR2 SASEGT. The CDR3 spells CASSEVTNLPNQPQHF.

The chain's CDR3 is CASSPPQQGPRGGYTF. The V gene is TRBV18, the J gene TRBJ1-2. The CDR3 is 16 residues long. Germline CDR1 is KGHSH and CDR2 is LQKENI.

This rearrangement joins TRBV5-8 to TRBJ1-5. The CDR3 extends over 14 amino acids. The V gene's germline CDR1 is SGHTS and CDR2 YDEGEE. CDR3 loop: CASFRQDSNQPQHF.

The chain joins TRBV7-2 to TRBJ2-5; the TCRdb call, TRBD2, lacks DNA for checking. Germline CDR1 SGHTA, CDR2 FQGNSA. This CDR3 is built from 15 residues. CDR3 residues: CASRGISGIQETQYF.

V gene TRBV19 combines with J gene TRBJ1-1; absent DNA, TCRdb's TRBD1 call cannot be checked. The CDR3 spans 14 residues. Per germline, CDR1 LNHDA and CDR2 SQIVND (reference sequence). CDR3: CASGTGDGRSEAFF.

The chain uses TRBV7-2 and TRBJ2-3. The CDR3 sequence is 12 residues long. Germline lookup yields CDR1 SGHTA and CDR2 FQGNSA. CDR3 sequence reads: CASRLFGDTQYF.

The J gene is TRBJ2-1, the V gene TRBV7-2; the D call of TRBD2 rests on TCRdb alone, since no DNA is present to check it. CDR1 SGHTA and CDR2 FQGNSA come from the germline V gene. CDR3 length: 14 residues. The CDR3: CASRLGGGDNEQFF.

The V gene is TRBV2, the J gene TRBJ2-7. This CDR3 is 14 amino acids long. Germline lookup yields CDR1 SNHLY and CDR2 FYNNEI. CDR3 sequence reads: CATSDWGATYEQYF.

The chain is built from TRBV7-2 and TRBJ2-7. This CDR3 region has 16 residues. Germline V gene lookup returns CDR1 SGHTA and CDR2 FQGNSA. The CDR3 reads CASSPQVREASYEQYF.

This chain joins TRBV2 and TRBJ2-6. CDR3 length: 15 residues. Germline V CDR1 and CDR2: SNHLY, FYNNEI. CDR3 residues: CASSEVRTGANVLTF.

This rearrangement joins TRBV4-1 to TRBJ2-1; TCRdb reports TRBD2, a call that lacks DNA to check it against. Germline-derived CDR1 and CDR2 are MGHRA and YSYEKL. This CDR3 has 18 residues. CDR3 in amino acids: CASSQVPPGSGADNEQFF.

CDR3 protein: CAISAHGRGAVTDTQYF. The gene calls are TRBV10-3 and TRBJ2-3; checking the TCRdb D call of TRBD1 is not possible without DNA. The CDR3 covers 17 residues. The germline V gene encodes CDR1 ENHRY and CDR2 SYGVKD.

V gene TRBV28 combines with J gene TRBJ1-4. Per germline, CDR1 MDHEN and CDR2 SYDVKM. CDR3 length: 17 amino acids. Here the CDR3 reads CASSTFRTPTTNEKLFF.

The CDR3 loop reads CSARRTPGADTGELFF. The chain employs TRBV20-1 and TRBJ2-2; lacking DNA, the TRBD1 call made by TCRdb goes unchecked. The CDR3 length is 16 residues. The V gene's germline CDR1 is DFQATT and CDR2 SNEGSKA (reference sequence).

The chain recombines TRBV24-1 with TRBJ2-5; the D call from TCRdb, TRBD2, cannot be confirmed without DNA. The germline V gene has CDR1 KGHDR and CDR2 SFDVKD. The CDR3 contains 16 residues. Here the CDR3 reads CATSDVQGSGGETQYF.

The V gene is TRBV5-1, the J gene TRBJ2-7; TCRdb lists TRBD1, though no DNA is available to test this call. The CDR3 totals 15 residues. Looked up from germline, CDR1 is SGHRS and CDR2 is YFSETQ. CDR3 residues: CASTAEGQGVNEQYF.

This chain uses TRBV12-3 or TRBV12-4 with TRBJ2-7; TCRdb picks TRBD1, but there is no DNA to check that call. This CDR3 has 15 residues. The CDR3 spells CASSHEDRGKNEQYF.

This chain uses TRBV3-1 with TRBJ1-1. The V gene's germline CDR1 is LGHDT and CDR2 YNNKEL (reference sequence). The CDR3 consists of 16 residues. The CDR3: CASSQEGGGRNTEAFF.